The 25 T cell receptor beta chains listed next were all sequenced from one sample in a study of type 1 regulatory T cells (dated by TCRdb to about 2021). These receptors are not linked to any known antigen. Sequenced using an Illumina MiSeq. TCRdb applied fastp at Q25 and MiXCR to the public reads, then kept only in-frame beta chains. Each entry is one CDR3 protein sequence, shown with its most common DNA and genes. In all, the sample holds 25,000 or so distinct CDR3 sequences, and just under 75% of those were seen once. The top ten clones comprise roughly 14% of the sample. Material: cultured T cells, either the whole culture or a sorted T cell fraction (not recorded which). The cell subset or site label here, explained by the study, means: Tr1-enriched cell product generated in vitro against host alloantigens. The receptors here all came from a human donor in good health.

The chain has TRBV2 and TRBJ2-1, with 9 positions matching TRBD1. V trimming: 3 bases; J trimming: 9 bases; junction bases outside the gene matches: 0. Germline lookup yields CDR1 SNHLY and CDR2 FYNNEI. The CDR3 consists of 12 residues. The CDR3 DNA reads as TGTGCCAGCAGTGAGGACAGGGGTGAGCAGTTCTTC. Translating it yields CASSEDRGEQFF.

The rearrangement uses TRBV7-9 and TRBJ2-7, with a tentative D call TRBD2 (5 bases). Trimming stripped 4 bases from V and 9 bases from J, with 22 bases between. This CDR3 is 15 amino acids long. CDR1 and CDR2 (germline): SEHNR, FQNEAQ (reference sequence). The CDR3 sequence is CASSSARTGIVGQYF. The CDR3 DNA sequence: TGTGCCAGCAGCTCGGCGCGGACTGGGATCGTAGGGCAGTACTTC.

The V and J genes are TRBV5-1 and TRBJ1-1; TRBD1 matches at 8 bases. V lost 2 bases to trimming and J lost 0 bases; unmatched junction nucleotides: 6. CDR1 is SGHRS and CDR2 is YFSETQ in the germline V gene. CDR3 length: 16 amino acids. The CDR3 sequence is CASSFGQGGMNTEAFF. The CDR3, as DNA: TGCGCCAGCAGCTTCGGACAGGGCGGGATGAACACTGAAGCTTTCTTT. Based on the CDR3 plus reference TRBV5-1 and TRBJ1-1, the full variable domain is KAGVTQTPRYLIKTRGQQVTLSCSPISGHRSVSWYQQTPGQGLQFLFEYFSETQRNKGNFPGRFSGRQFSNSRSEMNVSTLELGDSALYLCASSFGQGGMNTEAFFGQGTRLTVV.

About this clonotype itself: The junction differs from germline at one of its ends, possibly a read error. CDR3 DNA sequence: TGCGCCAGCAGCTTAGTCACCGGGGAGATGTTTTTT. Its protein product is CASSLVTGEMFF. This chain joins TRBV5-1 and TRBJ2-2, with D tentatively TRBD2 (5 bases). The CDR3 has 12 residues. Germline-derived CDR1 and CDR2 are SGHRS and YFSETQ.

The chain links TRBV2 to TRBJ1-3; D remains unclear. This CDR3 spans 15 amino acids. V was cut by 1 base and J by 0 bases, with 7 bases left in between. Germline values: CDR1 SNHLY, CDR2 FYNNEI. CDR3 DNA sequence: TGTGCCAGCAGTGAAGGGGGAGTCTCTGGAAACACCATATATTTT. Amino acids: CASSEGGVSGNTIYF.

The CDR3 sequence is CATSTPQGGRGYNEQFF. CDR3 DNA sequence: TGTGCCACCAGCACCCCACAAGGGGGGCGAGGGTACAATGAGCAGTTCTTC. The rearrangement links TRBV15 to TRBJ2-1; D may be TRBD1 or TRBD2 (6 bases each). The CDR3 has 17 residues. V was pared by 4 bases and J by 4 bases, with 20 bases between. CDR1 is LNHNV and CDR2 is YYDKDF in the germline V gene (reference sequence). The entire variable domain, with the rest obtained from reference TRBV15 and TRBJ2-1, is as follows: DAMVIQNPRYQVTQFGKPVTLSCSQTLNHNVMYWYQQKSSQAPKLLFHYYDKDFNNEADTPDNFQSRRPNTSFCFLDIRSPGLGDTAMYLCATSTPQGGRGYNEQFFGPGTRLTVL.

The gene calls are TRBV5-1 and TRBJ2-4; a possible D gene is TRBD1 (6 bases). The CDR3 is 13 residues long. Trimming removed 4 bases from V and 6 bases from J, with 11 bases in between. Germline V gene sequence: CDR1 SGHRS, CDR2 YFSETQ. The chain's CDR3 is CASSDGQLNIQYF. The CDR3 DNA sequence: TGCGCCAGCAGCGACGGACAGTTAAACATTCAGTACTTC.

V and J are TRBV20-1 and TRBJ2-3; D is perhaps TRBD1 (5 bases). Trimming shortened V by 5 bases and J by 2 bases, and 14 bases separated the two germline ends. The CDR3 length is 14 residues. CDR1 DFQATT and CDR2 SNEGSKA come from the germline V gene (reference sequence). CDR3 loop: CSARQTSYTDTQYF. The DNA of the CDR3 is TGCAGTGCTCGACAGACGAGTTACACAGATACGCAGTATTTT.

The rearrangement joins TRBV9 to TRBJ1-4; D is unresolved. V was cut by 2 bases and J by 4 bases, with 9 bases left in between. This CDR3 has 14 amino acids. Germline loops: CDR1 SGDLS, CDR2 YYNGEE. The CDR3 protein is CASSVNPDNEKLFF. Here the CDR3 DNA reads TGTGCCAGCAGCGTTAATCCGGATAATGAAAAACTGTTTTTT.

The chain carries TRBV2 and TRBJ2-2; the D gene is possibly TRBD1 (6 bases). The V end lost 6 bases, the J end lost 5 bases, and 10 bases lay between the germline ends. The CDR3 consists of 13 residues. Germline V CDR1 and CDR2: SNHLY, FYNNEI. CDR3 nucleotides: TGTGCCAGCAGGCCAGGGGTTACCGGGGAGCTGTTTTTT. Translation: CASRPGVTGELFF.

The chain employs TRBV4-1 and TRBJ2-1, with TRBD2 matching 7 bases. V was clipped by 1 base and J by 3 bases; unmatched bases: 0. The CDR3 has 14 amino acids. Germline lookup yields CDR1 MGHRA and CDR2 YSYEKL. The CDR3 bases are TGCGCCAGCAGCCAAGGGACTAGCTACAATGAGCAGTTCTTC. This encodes CASSQGTSYNEQFF.

The CDR3 nucleotides are TGTGCCAGCAGCTTATCGATCCGGGACAGGGGCTACAATGAGCAGTTCTTC. This gives the protein CASSLSIRDRGYNEQFF. The genes are TRBV7-9 and TRBJ2-1, with TRBD1 identical over 10 bases. CDR1 SEHNR and CDR2 FQNEAQ come from the germline V gene (reference sequence). CDR3 length: 17 residues. With 2 bases clipped from V and 3 bases from J, the junction kept 7 bases outside the gene matches.

CDR3 nucleotide sequence: TGCAGTGCCCCAGGTTCCTCTGGAAACACCATATATTTT. It codes for CSAPGSSGNTIYF. The chain is built from TRBV20-1 and TRBJ1-3; D not resolved. V was cut by 6 bases and J by 0 bases, with 9 bases left in between. The CDR3 consists of 13 residues. In germline, CDR1 is DFQATT, CDR2 SNEGSKA (reference sequence).

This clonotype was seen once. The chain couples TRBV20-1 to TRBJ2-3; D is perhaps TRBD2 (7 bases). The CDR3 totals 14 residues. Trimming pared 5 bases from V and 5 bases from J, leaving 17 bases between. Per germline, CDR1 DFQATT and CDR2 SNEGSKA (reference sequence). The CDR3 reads CSALGRGTRDTQYF. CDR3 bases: TGCAGTGCTCTCGGGCGGGGGACAAGAGATACGCAGTATTTT.

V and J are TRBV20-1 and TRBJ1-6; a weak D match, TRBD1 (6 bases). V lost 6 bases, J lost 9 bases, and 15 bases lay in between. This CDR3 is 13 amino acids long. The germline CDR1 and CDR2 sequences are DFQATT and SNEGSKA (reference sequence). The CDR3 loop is CSAKQGVVSPLHF. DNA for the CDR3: TGCAGTGCCAAACAGGGTGTCGTTTCACCCCTCCACTTT.

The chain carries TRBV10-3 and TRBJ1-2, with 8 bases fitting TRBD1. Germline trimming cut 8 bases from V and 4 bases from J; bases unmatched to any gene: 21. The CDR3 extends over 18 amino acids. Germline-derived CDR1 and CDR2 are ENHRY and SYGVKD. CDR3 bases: TGTGCCATCGGGACCCCAGGGGGCGGTACGAAATCCCTCTATGGCTACACCTTC. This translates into CAIGTPGGGTKSLYGYTF.

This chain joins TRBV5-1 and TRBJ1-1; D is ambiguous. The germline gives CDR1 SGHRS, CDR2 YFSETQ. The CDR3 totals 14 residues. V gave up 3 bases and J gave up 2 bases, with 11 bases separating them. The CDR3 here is CASSSWTANTEAFF. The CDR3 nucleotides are TGCGCCAGCAGCTCCTGGACGGCCAACACTGAAGCTTTCTTT. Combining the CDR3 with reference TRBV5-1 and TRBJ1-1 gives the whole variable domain KAGVTQTPRYLIKTRGQQVTLSCSPISGHRSVSWYQQTPGQGLQFLFEYFSETQRNKGNFPGRFSGRQFSNSRSEMNVSTLELGDSALYLCASSSWTANTEAFFGQGTRLTVV.

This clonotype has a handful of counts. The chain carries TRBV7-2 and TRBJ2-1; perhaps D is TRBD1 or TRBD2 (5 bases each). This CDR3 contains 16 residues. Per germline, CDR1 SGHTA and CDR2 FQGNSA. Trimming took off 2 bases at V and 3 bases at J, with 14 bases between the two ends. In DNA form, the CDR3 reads TGTGCCAGCAGCTTACGGGACCTTGGGGGCTACAATGAGCAGTTCTTC. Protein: CASSLRDLGGYNEQFF.

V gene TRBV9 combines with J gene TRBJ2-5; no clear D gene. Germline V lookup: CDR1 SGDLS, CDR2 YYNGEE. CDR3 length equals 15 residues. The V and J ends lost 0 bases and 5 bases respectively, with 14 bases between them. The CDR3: CASSVASLELETQYF. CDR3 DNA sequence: TGTGCCAGCAGCGTAGCTAGTCTAGAATTGGAGACCCAGTACTTC.

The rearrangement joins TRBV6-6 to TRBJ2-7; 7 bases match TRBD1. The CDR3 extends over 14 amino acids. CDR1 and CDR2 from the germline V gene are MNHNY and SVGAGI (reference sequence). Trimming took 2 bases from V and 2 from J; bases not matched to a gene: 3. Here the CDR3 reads CASSYIDRAYEQYF. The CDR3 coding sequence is TGTGCCAGCAGTTACATCGACAGGGCCTACGAGCAGTACTTC.

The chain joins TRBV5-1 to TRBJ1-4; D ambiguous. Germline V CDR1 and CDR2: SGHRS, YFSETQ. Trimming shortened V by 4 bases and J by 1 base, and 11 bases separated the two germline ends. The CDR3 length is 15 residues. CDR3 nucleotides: TGCGCCAGCAGCGGCACCCCTGGAACTAATGAAAAACTGTTTTTT. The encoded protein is CASSGTPGTNEKLFF. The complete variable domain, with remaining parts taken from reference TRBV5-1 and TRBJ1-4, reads KAGVTQTPRYLIKTRGQQVTLSCSPISGHRSVSWYQQTPGQGLQFLFEYFSETQRNKGNFPGRFSGRQFSNSRSEMNVSTLELGDSALYLCASSGTPGTNEKLFFGSGTQLSVL.

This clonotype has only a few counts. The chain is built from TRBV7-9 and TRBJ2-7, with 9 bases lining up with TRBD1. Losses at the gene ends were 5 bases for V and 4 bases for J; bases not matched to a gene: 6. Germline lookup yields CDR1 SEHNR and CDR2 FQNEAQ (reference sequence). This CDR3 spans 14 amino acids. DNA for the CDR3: TGTGCCAGCAGCCCGACAGGGGGAATATACGAGCAGTACTTC. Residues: CASSPTGGIYEQYF.

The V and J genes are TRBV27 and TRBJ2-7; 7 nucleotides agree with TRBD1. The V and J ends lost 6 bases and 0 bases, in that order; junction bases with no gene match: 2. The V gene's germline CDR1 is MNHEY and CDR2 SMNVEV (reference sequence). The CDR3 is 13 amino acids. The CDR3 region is CASRAGGSYEQYF. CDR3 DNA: TGTGCCAGCAGAGCAGGGGGCTCCTACGAGCAGTACTTC.

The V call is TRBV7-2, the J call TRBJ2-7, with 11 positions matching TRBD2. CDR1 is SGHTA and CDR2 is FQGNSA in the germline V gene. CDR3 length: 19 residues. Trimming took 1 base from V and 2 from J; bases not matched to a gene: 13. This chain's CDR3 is CASSLDRLAGPSWTYEQYF. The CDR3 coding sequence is TGTGCCAGCAGCTTAGATCGACTAGCGGGGCCCTCATGGACCTACGAGCAGTACTTC. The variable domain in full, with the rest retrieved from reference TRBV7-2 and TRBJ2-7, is GAGVSQSPSNKVTEKGKDVELRCDPISGHTALYWYRQSLGQGLEFLIYFQGNSAPDKSGLPSDRFSAERTGGSVSTLTIQRTQQEDSAVYLCASSLDRLAGPSWTYEQYFGPGTRLTVT.

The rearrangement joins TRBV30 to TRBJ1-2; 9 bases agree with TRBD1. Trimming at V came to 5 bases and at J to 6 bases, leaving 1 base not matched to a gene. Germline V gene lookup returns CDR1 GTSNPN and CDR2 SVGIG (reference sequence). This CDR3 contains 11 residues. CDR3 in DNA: TGTGCCTGGGACAGGGGGGATGGCTACACCTTC. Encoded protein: CAWDRGDGYTF. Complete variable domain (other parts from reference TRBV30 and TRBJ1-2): SQTIHQWPATLVQPVGSPLSLECTVEGTSNPNLYWYRQAAGRGLQLLFYSVGIGQISSEVPQNLSASRPQDRQFILSSKKLLLSDSGFYLCAWDRGDGYTFGSGTRLTVV.